This T cell receptor (beta chain) was captured in a study of monozygotic twins with inflammatory bowel disease. TCRdb re-called the 5' RACE reads, yielding one record per CDR3 amino acid sequence without DNA. This sample's table reports around 150,000 distinct CDR3 sequences. This CDR3 is built from 20 residues. Germline V lookup: CDR1 MNHEY, CDR2 SVGEGT. This clonotype was sampled from a human donor with ulcerative colitis or Crohn's disease, or a healthy co-twin of an affected twin (not recorded which). The sample taken for sequencing was blood. J is TRBJ2-1 and V is TRBV6-2 or TRBV6-3; absent DNA, TCRdb's TRBD2 call cannot be checked. The CDR3 protein is CASSPRGLAGGPRSYNEQFF.